The entry that follows covers one T cell receptor (beta chain) sequence. These data belong to a study of blood T cell repertoires in COVID-19. At the level of the study: Italy, Spain and the United States were the sources of the convalescent and acute COVID-19 samples. The analysed material was cDNA or gDNA that came from T cells, B-cell-depleted T cells, or PBMCs.

J was trimmed by 3 bases and V by 2 bases; bases with no gene match: 4. The germline CDR1 and CDR2 sequences are MDHEN and SYDVKM. This CDR3 spans 15 amino acids. Assay: immunoSEQ multiplex PCR; the TCRdb copy retains only in-frame clones and omits some. The table has approximately 200,000 clones, 70% to 90% seen once. The chain links TRBV28 to TRBJ2-1; 7 bases fit TRBD2. Sample: peripheral blood. This sequence was found in a man aged 40-49 years with acute or convalescent COVID-19. The CDR3 sequence is CASSLGLADYNEQFF. The CDR3 DNA reads TGTGCCAGCAGTTTAGGGCTAGCGGACTACAATGAGCAGTTCTTC.